This T cell receptor beta chain was observed in a study of blood T cells in healthy people across ages. For the study at large: Every two T cells gave about one barcoded beta molecule via template switching. Findings and caveats of the study: The authors considered diversity estimates from one million T cells to be underestimates.

Notes on this clonotype: Its matching antigen is unknown.

PCR was performed a second time for about 7 to 12 cycles using a sample-barcoded 5' primer and a J-beta primer mix. TCRdb analysed the 5' RACE reads with MiXCR anew, one entry per CDR3 protein. This table has approximately 1.5 million distinct CDR3 sequences, approximately 43% appearing once. The sequenced sample was blood. The TCR sequence derives from a woman in her late teens or twenties in good health.

The CDR3 region has the DNA TGTGCCAGCAGCCCCTCCCAGTTACAAGAGACCCAGTACTTC. It is translated as CASSPSQLQETQYF. The chain joins TRBV12-3 or TRBV12-4 to TRBJ2-5; D unresolved. This CDR3 has 14 amino acids. V dropped 6 bases and J dropped 2 bases, with 13 bases sitting between them.